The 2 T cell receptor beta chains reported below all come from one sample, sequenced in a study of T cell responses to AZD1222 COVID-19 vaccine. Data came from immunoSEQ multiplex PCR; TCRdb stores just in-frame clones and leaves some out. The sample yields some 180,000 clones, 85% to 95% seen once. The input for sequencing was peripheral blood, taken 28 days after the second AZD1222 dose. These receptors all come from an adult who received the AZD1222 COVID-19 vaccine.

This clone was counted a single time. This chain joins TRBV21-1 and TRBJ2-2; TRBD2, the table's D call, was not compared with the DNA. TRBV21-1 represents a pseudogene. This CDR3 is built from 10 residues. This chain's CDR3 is CASRTGELFF. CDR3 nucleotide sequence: TGTGCCAGCCGCACCGGGGAGCTGTTTTTT.

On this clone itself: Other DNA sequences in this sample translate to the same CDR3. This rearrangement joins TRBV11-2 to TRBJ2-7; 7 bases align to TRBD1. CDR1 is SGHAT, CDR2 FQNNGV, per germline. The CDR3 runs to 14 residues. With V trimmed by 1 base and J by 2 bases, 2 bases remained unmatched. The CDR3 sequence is CASSLGTGTYEQYF. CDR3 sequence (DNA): TGTGCCAGCAGCTTAGGGACAGGAACCTACGAGCAGTACTTC.